The TCR beta chain described here comes from a study of shared clonotypes between healthy human individuals. Germline CDR1 and CDR2: MNHEY and SVGAGI. J was trimmed by 0 bases and V by 2 bases; bases with no gene match: 4. This CDR3 is 15 amino acids long. Overall study results and limits: Apart from blood, nothing was sampled; tissue repertoires likely differ. Among the subsets, naive ones generally showed larger estimated richness than memory ones.

Only Caucasian adults living in Nashville, Tennessee made up the donor group. With regard to this clone: Its antigen is not known.

Using immunoSEQ multiplex PCR, the repertoire was profiled, and TCRdb retains in-frame clones only, with some absent. The table shows about 2.4 million clones, with 85% to 95% occurring only once. The V and J genes are TRBV6-5 and TRBJ2-7; 7 bases fit TRBD1. This receptor was obtained from a man between 18 and 29 years old in good health. What was sequenced was naive CD4+ T cells sorted from blood. Subset in this sample: CD45RA+ positively selected. CDR3 DNA sequence: TGTGCCAGCAGTTACGCCCGGGACAGCTCCTACGAGCAGTACTTC. Encoded protein: CASSYARDSSYEQYF.